The T cell receptor beta chain described here comes from a study of T cells expressing NK-cell markers. Regarding the study as a whole: A handful of donors likewise had their CD3+CD56-NKG2C+ fraction led by these clonotypes.

Note on this clonotype: Its antigen remains unidentified.

This CDR3 has 13 residues. Germline V gives CDR1 ENHRY, CDR2 SYGVKD. 5'RACE template switching built TCR beta cDNA with unique molecular identifiers. TCRdb re-analyzed the 5' RACE reads; it lists each CDR3 protein once, without DNA. The sample data list roughly 390,000 distinct CDR3 sequences. Sequenced sample: blood T cells: a sorted CD56 or NKG2C T cell subset, CD4+ or CD8+ T cells, or bulk PBMC T cells (not recorded which). This TCR was sampled from a man aged 18-75 years in good health. This sequence joins TRBV10-3 and TRBJ1-5; the TRBD1 assignment by TCRdb is unverifiable without DNA. CDR3: CAISQGVTYPQHF.